A single sample is the source of the 12 T cell receptor beta chains below, sequenced in a study of T cells in Graves' hyperthyroidism and ophthalmopathy. Amplification targeted TCR beta CDR3 regions from RNA transcripts. The HTBI primer set drove a first-round RT-PCR of the TCR CDR3. MiXCR, run by TCRdb on the multiplex PCR reads, gives a single entry per CDR3 protein. Among hundreds of thousands of distinct CDR3 sequences listed, approximately 20% were seen once. The source material was blood. These receptors all come from a middle-aged man with Graves' hyperthyroidism.

V and J are TRBV7-3 and TRBJ2-3, with D possibly being TRBD2 (5 bases). CDR3 length: 12 residues. Trimming left V 2 bases short and J 11 bases short, with 11 bases between. Per germline, CDR1 SGHTA and CDR2 FQGTGA. In nucleotides, the CDR3 is TGTGCCAGCAGCTTAGCGGGTAGCCGGCAGTATTTT. Residues: CASSLAGSRQYF.

There are a few counts of this clonotype. The V and J genes are TRBV6-1 and TRBJ2-1; 10 bases are a match to TRBD2. Germline assignment: CDR1 MNHNS and CDR2 SASEGT. The CDR3 runs to 15 residues. The ends lost 4 bases at V and 8 bases at J; junction bases unmatched: 8. CDR3 nucleotides: TGTGCCAGCAGTGGGCTAGCGGGGGTCCTCGATGAGCAGTTCTTC. Translated, it gives CASSGLAGVLDEQFF.

This clonotype was seen at least ten times. Mismatch with germline at one junction end may stem from a read error. The chain employs TRBV6-2 or TRBV6-3 and TRBJ2-1; 11 nucleotides agree with TRBD1. From germline, CDR1 is MNHEY and CDR2 SVGEGT. This CDR3 spans 15 amino acids. The CDR3 is CASSAGTGGYTEQFF. The CDR3 DNA is TGTGCCAGCAGCGCCGGGACAGGGGGTTACACTGAGCAGTTCTTC.

The gene calls are TRBV5-1 and TRBJ1-4, with D unresolved. Germline values: CDR1 SGHRS, CDR2 YFSETQ. The CDR3 spans 13 residues. The V end lost 4 bases, the J end lost 4 bases, and 8 bases lay between the germline ends. The CDR3 DNA reads TGCGCCAGCAGCCTACAGAGTAATGAAAAACTGTTTTTT. Translation: CASSLQSNEKLFF.

In this sample, this clonotype turned up once. The rearrangement uses TRBV3-1 and TRBJ2-1; 14 nucleotides agree with TRBD2. The ends lost 5 bases at V and 6 bases at J; junction bases unmatched: 3. CDR3 length: 15 residues. The V gene's germline CDR1 is LGHDT and CDR2 YNNKEL (reference sequence). The CDR3 loop is CASSGTSGGGNEQFF. In DNA, the CDR3 is TGTGCCAGCAGCGGGACTAGCGGGGGCGGCAATGAGCAGTTCTTC.

The CDR3 DNA reads as TGTGCCAGCAGAAATTCTGGAAACACCATATATTTT. It translates to CASRNSGNTIYF. The chain links TRBV7-9 to TRBJ1-3; unclear D gene. This CDR3 has 12 amino acids. Trimming left V 6 bases short and J 1 base short, with 4 bases between. Per germline, CDR1 SEHNR and CDR2 FQNEAQ (reference sequence).

The sample holds many counts of this clonotype. V usage is TRBV12-3 or TRBV12-4 and J usage is TRBJ1-2; 12 bases agree with TRBD1. The CDR3 totals 14 residues. V was clipped by 5 bases and J by 8 bases; unmatched bases: 6. The chain's CDR3 is CASSPRDRGHGYTF. The CDR3 DNA follows: TGTGCCAGCAGTCCACGGGACAGGGGGCACGGCTACACCTTC.

This clonotype was detected many times. The rearrangement links TRBV29-1 to TRBJ1-5; no firm D call. This CDR3 has 10 residues. Trimming pared 4 bases from V and 4 bases from J, leaving 2 bases between. CDR1 and CDR2 from the germline V gene are SQVTM and ANQGSEA. The CDR3 sequence: CSVGNQPQHF. The CDR3, as DNA: TGCAGCGTTGGAAATCAGCCCCAGCATTTT.

This clonotype was observed many times. The genes are TRBV2 and TRBJ2-2; 10 bases map to TRBD2. The ends lost 5 bases at V and 2 bases at J; junction bases unmatched: 2. Germline loops: CDR1 SNHLY, CDR2 FYNNEI. The CDR3 contains 15 residues. The CDR3 coding sequence is TGTGCCAGCAGTAGCGGGGGGGCCAACACCGGGGAGCTGTTTTTT. Translating it yields CASSSGGANTGELFF.

This clonotype was observed at least ten times. The chain joins TRBV5-1 to TRBJ1-2; 7 nucleotides align to TRBD1. This CDR3 spans 13 amino acids. Germline CDR1 is SGHRS and CDR2 is YFSETQ. The V segment lost 2 bases and the J segment 5 bases; nucleotides outside the gene matches: 3. CDR3 residues: CASSLDREYGYTF. In nucleotides, the CDR3 is TGCGCCAGCAGCTTAGACAGGGAGTATGGCTACACCTTC.

This clonotype has a count of ten or more. The chain employs TRBV11-2 and TRBJ2-7, with D unclear. This CDR3 has 15 residues. Germline assignment: CDR1 SGHAT and CDR2 FQNNGV. V was trimmed by 5 bases and J by 6 bases, leaving 20 bases between them. CDR3 sequence (DNA): TGTGCCAGCAGCCCCCAGAGGCTGCGCTCAGGCGAGCAGTACTTC. This codes for CASSPQRLRSGEQYF. The variable domain in full, completed from reference TRBV11-2 and TRBJ2-7, reads EAGVAQSPRYKIIEKRQSVAFWCNPISGHATLYWYQQILGQGPKLLIQFQNNGVVDDSQLPKDRFSAERLKGVDSTLKIQPAKLEDSAVYLCASSPQRLRSGEQYFGPGTRLTVT.

CDR3 loop: CASSGTGEREQYF. CDR3 nucleotide sequence: TGCGCCAGCAGCGGGACAGGGGAGCGCGAGCAGTACTTC. The chain has TRBV5-1 and TRBJ2-7; TRBD1 aligns across 10 bases. The CDR3 is 13 amino acids. The J segment lost 6 bases and the V segment lost 4 bases, leaving 4 bases of the junction unmatched. Germline V gene lookup returns CDR1 SGHRS and CDR2 YFSETQ.